Given below is one T cell receptor beta chain in context. What it recognizes is unknown. The CDR3 has 16 residues. V shed 0 bases and J shed 2 bases, with 13 bases lying between them. From germline, CDR1 is SGDLS and CDR2 YYNGEE. The data are from a study of cytomegalovirus exposure and HLA in healthy donors. Study-level results: Most TCR sequences proved rare, with some public TCRs found in many donors.

Sequenced by immunoSEQ multiplex PCR; TCRdb stores in-frame clones only, minus some. The data contain 95,000 to 120,000 clones, nearly 97% of them seen just once; the ten biggest clones take up under 0.75%. The sequence was obtained from a woman younger than 30 in good health and CMV-seronegative. This sequence joins TRBV9 and TRBJ2-3, with D possibly matching TRBD2 (6 bases). The specimen sequenced was PBMCs. The CDR3 bases are TGTGCCAGCAGCGTAGCGGGAGCGGTTCCCACAGATACGCAGTATTTT. Residues: CASSVAGAVPTDTQYF.